What follows are 12 T cell receptor beta chains derived from one specimen sequenced in a study of blood T cell repertoires in COVID-19. Some clones are missing from TCRdb's copy, which holds only in-frame ones; the method was immunoSEQ multiplex PCR. The profile shows approximately 240,000 clones, 82% of them singletons. The sequencing input was peripheral blood. Receptor source: a woman older than 75 with active or convalescent COVID-19.

The gene calls are TRBV2 and TRBJ1-2, with TRBD1 matching over 8 bases. CDR1 and CDR2 from the germline V gene are SNHLY and FYNNEI. V shed 8 bases and J 6 bases; nucleotides not matched to a gene: 14. CDR3 size: 15 residues. The CDR3 spells CASFETGGSWNGYTF. DNA of the CDR3: TGTGCCAGCTTCGAAACAGGGGGGAGTTGGAATGGCTACACCTTC.

The rearrangement links TRBV6-1 to TRBJ2-7, with D maybe TRBD1 (5 bases). V gave up 3 bases and J gave up 0 bases, with 9 bases separating them. Germline lookup yields CDR1 MNHNS and CDR2 SASEGT. The CDR3 has 14 residues. This CDR3 is CASSEAGFSYEQYF. As DNA, the CDR3 is TGTGCCAGCAGTGAGGCAGGGTTCTCCTACGAGCAGTACTTC.

In its sample, this clone was seen once. This chain uses TRBV11-2 with TRBJ1-3; 7 nucleotides line up with TRBD1. Germline values: CDR1 SGHAT, CDR2 FQNNGV. CDR3 size: 15 residues. V shed 5 bases, J shed 4 bases, and the junction held 8 bases outside the gene matches. CDR3 residues: CASSDLGQVGNTIYF. The CDR3 region has the DNA TGTGCCAGCAGCGACCTTGGACAGGTCGGAAACACCATATATTTT.

This clone has just one count. The chain carries TRBV7-7 and TRBJ2-3, with 8 bases fitting TRBD2. This CDR3 comprises 15 residues. The V and J ends lost 1 base and 2 bases, in that order; junction bases with no gene match: 2. The germline V gene encodes CDR1 SSHAT and CDR2 FNYEAQ (reference sequence). This CDR3 is CASSLDGGATDTQYF. For the CDR3, the DNA is TGTGCCAGCAGCTTAGACGGGGGGGCCACAGATACGCAGTATTTT.

The rearrangement uses TRBV3-1 (or the pseudogene TRBV3-2) and TRBJ2-7, with 7 positions matching TRBD1. This CDR3 has 14 residues. V was pared by 1 base and J by 3 bases, with 3 bases of the junction left unmatched. The germline V gene has CDR1 LGHDT and CDR2 YNNKEL (reference sequence). This CDR3 reads CASSQVDRHYEQYF. The CDR3, as DNA: TGTGCCAGCAGCCAAGTGGACAGGCACTACGAGCAGTACTTC.

This chain joins TRBV20-1 and TRBJ1-5, with TRBD1 identical over 7 bases. The germline V gene encodes CDR1 DFQATT and CDR2 SNEGSKA (reference sequence). With V trimmed by 6 bases and J by 5 bases, 10 bases remained unmatched. The CDR3 has 14 amino acids. CDR3 in amino acids: CSASTGTVDQPQHF. The CDR3 DNA sequence: TGCAGTGCGAGTACCGGGACAGTTGATCAGCCCCAGCATTTT.

This clone was counted once. V is TRBV7-8 and J is TRBJ2-7; 7 positions match TRBD1. V lost 7 bases and J lost 4; bases outside the gene matches: 7. The V gene's germline CDR1 is SGHVS and CDR2 FQNEAQ. This CDR3 is built from 13 residues. CDR3 nucleotides: TGTGCCAGCACCCTAGGGGGCCAATACGAGCAGTACTTC. Its protein product is CASTLGGQYEQYF.

The gene calls are TRBV7-9 and TRBJ1-2; D gene uncertain. This CDR3 contains 17 residues. Trimming took off 7 bases at V and 6 bases at J, with 27 bases between the two ends. Germline assignment: CDR1 SEHNR and CDR2 FQNEAQ (reference sequence). The CDR3 bases are TGTGCCAGCATCAGTCGTGATGAGACACCTTCGAGTGATGGCTACACCTTC. Translating it yields CASISRDETPSSDGYTF.

J is TRBJ2-7 and V is TRBV28, with D possibly matching TRBD1 (6 bases). The CDR3 spans 14 residues. V lost 4 bases and J lost 3, with 13 bases in between. In germline, CDR1 is MDHEN, CDR2 SYDVKM. As DNA, the CDR3 is TGTGCCAGCAGTTCTCCTACAGGGCACTACGAGCAGTACTTC. Protein: CASSSPTGHYEQYF.

The chain has TRBV11-3 and TRBJ2-7, with 10 positions matching TRBD2. The trim removed 5 bases at V and 9 bases at J, leaving 7 bases unmatched. Germline loops: CDR1 SGHNT, CDR2 YENEEA. The CDR3 spans 13 residues. This CDR3 is CASSQTSGTLQYF. The CDR3 coding sequence is TGTGCCAGCAGCCAAACTAGCGGGACGTTGCAGTACTTC.

V gene TRBV27 combines with J gene TRBJ2-1, with 12 bases fitting TRBD1. Germline V gene sequence: CDR1 MNHEY, CDR2 SMNVEV (reference sequence). CDR3 length: 15 residues. The V gene end was trimmed by 0 bases and the J gene end by 8 bases; junction bases not matched to a gene: 2. In DNA, the CDR3 is TGTGCCAGCAGTTTATCCGGGACAGGGGGCTATGAGCAGTTCTTC. As protein: CASSLSGTGGYEQFF.

This clone appeared a single time. This chain links TRBV10-2 with TRBJ2-3, with D unresolved. This CDR3 is built from 12 residues. CDR1 WSHSY and CDR2 SAAADI come from the germline V gene. The ends were cut back, 5 bases at V and 6 bases at J, with 9 bases in the middle. As DNA, the CDR3 is TGCGCCAGCAGTCGGGTTAGGGATACGCAGTATTTT. This sequence encodes CASSRVRDTQYF.